The present T cell receptor beta chain was sequenced within a study of blood T cell repertoires in COVID-19. Study summary: Sites across the United States, Italy and Spain contributed samples from acute and convalescent COVID-19. PBMCs, B-cell-depleted T cells, or T cells provided the cDNA or gDNA that made up the material.

As originally analysed: Amplification from reference gene primers served as the basis for estimated nucleated cell counts. Only in-frame clones appear in the TCRdb table, and some are missing; sequencing was by immunoSEQ multiplex PCR. V and J calls and clone size come straight from that table; D and trimming were deduced from the DNA. The sample carries approximately 200,000 clones, around 84% recorded once. The CDR3 totals 12 residues. V gave up 2 bases and J gave up 7 bases, with 8 bases separating them. Per germline, CDR1 SEHNR and CDR2 FQNEAQ (reference sequence). Material: peripheral blood. This chain connects TRBV7-9 to TRBJ1-1; a possible D gene is TRBD1 (5 bases). The receptor's source is a man aged 40-49 years with acute or convalescent COVID-19. The CDR3 nucleotides are TGTGCCAGCAGCTTAAAGGGGTTTGAAGCTTTCTTT. Translation: CASSLKGFEAFF.